This TCR beta chain originates from a study of shared clonotypes between healthy human individuals. Overall study findings and caveats: Generally, naive subsets (rather than memory subsets) showed larger estimated richness.

Note on this clone: Its antigen is not known.

Sequencing was performed with immunoSEQ multiplex PCR; in TCRdb, only in-frame clones are kept and a portion is missing. The sample shows over 850,000 clones, 75% to 85% of them seen only once. The CDR3 consists of 13 residues. V dropped 1 base and J dropped 4 bases, with 8 bases sitting between them. Germline values: CDR1 MNHNS, CDR2 SASEGT. The chain combines TRBV6-1 with TRBJ2-7; D is undetermined. Sequencing input: memory CD4+ T cells from PBMCs. Regarding subset: CD45RA-negative fraction. This receptor was identified in a young man in good health. Some clones in this sample may be carry-over from other donors' samples. As DNA, the CDR3 is TGTGCCAGCAGTGAAGACGGCAGATACGAGCAGTACTTC. Translated, it gives CASSEDGRYEQYF.